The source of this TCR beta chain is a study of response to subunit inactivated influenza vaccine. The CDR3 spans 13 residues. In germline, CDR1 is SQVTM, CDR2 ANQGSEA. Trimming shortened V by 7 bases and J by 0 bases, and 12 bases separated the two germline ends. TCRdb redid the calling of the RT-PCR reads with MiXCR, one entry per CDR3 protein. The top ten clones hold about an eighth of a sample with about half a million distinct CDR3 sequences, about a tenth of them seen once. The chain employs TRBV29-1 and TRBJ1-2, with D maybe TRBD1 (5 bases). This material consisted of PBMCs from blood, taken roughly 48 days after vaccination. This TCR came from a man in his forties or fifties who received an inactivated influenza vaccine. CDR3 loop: CSAGTRTNYGYTF. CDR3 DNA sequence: TGCAGCGCAGGGACCAGAACTAACTATGGCTACACCTTC.